These 9 T cell receptor beta chains came from one sample sequenced in a study of T cell repertoires in cytomegalovirus infection. The antigens of these receptors remain unknown. Each CDR3 protein gets one entry after TCRdb re-called the reads with MiXCR. This sample has 35,000 or so distinct CDR3 sequences, with about 50% found just once. The material was CD8+ T cells from cultured PBMCs, obtained from culture after CMV antigen stimulation. The receptors originated from a human donor in good health (CMV status not recorded). Some clones in this sample may be carry-over from other donors' samples.

This clonotype appeared a few times. This chain links TRBV11-2 with TRBJ2-1; D unresolved. Germline lookup yields CDR1 SGHAT and CDR2 FQNNGV. With 1 base removed from V and 8 bases from J, the gap between germline ends came to 12 bases. The CDR3 consists of 14 residues. CDR3 nucleotide sequence: TGTGCCAGCAGCTTAGTAGAGGAGCGTCATGAGCAGTTCTTC. Translated: CASSLVEERHEQFF. Supplemented by reference TRBV11-2 and TRBJ2-1, the full variable domain reads EAGVAQSPRYKIIEKRQSVAFWCNPISGHATLYWYQQILGQGPKLLIQFQNNGVVDDSQLPKDRFSAERLKGVDSTLKIQPAKLEDSAVYLCASSLVEERHEQFFGPGTRLTVL.

This clonotype was seen only once. This chain joins TRBV6-5 and TRBJ1-1; a possible D gene is TRBD1 (5 bases). Germline V gives CDR1 MNHEY, CDR2 SVGAGI. V was trimmed by 4 bases and J by 2 bases, leaving 11 bases between them. The CDR3 runs to 14 residues. As DNA, the CDR3 is TGTGCCAGCAGTTCTCGGACAAGAAACACTGAAGCTTTCTTT. This translates into CASSSRTRNTEAFF.

In DNA form, the CDR3 reads TGTGCCATCCTCAGGTCGGGGGGGTATGGCTACACCTTC. Translating it yields CAILRSGGYGYTF. The chain recombines TRBV10-3 with TRBJ1-2; maybe TRBD1 (5 bases). The CDR3 spans 13 residues. The V and J ends lost 8 bases and 5 bases respectively, with 15 bases between them. Germline lookup yields CDR1 ENHRY and CDR2 SYGVKD.

The chain is built from TRBV7-6 and TRBJ1-1; D gene uncertain. Germline loops: CDR1 SGHVS, CDR2 FNYEAQ. V lost 5 bases, J lost 4 bases, and 8 bases lay in between. This CDR3 contains 12 residues. CDR3 coding DNA: TGTGCCAGCAGCCTGAGCTCCACTGAAGCTTTCTTT. Protein sequence: CASSLSSTEAFF.

The V gene is TRBV6-6, the J gene TRBJ1-1; possibly TRBD1 for D (5 bases). V was cut by 7 bases and J by 4 bases, with 7 bases left in between. CDR1 is MNHNY and CDR2 is SVGAGI in the germline V gene (reference sequence). This CDR3 is built from 11 residues. The CDR3 reads CASTRGTEAFF. DNA for the CDR3: TGTGCCAGCACTAGGGGCACTGAAGCTTTCTTT.

V and J are TRBV11-2 and TRBJ1-1; D not resolved. CDR1 is SGHAT and CDR2 is FQNNGV in the germline V gene. V was trimmed by 1 base and J by 4 bases, leaving 7 bases between them. The CDR3 runs 13 residues. For the CDR3, the DNA is TGTGCCAGCAGCTTAGTTCAGCTCACTGAAGCTTTCTTT. Protein product: CASSLVQLTEAFF.

The CDR3 protein is CATSREQGAYEQYF. The CDR3 region has the DNA TGTGCCACCAGCAGAGAACAGGGGGCCTACGAGCAGTACTTC. The chain couples TRBV15 to TRBJ2-7; TRBD1 aligns across 8 bases. V lost 0 bases and J lost 2; bases outside the gene matches: 0. This CDR3 is 14 amino acids long. The germline V gene encodes CDR1 LNHNV and CDR2 YYDKDF (reference sequence). Full variable domain (remainder filled in from reference TRBV15 and TRBJ2-7): DAMVIQNPRYQVTQFGKPVTLSCSQTLNHNVMYWYQQKSSQAPKLLFHYYDKDFNNEADTPDNFQSRRPNTSFCFLDIRSPGLGDTAMYLCATSREQGAYEQYFGPGTRLTVT.

The V and J genes are TRBV7-9 and TRBJ2-7; D perhaps matches TRBD1 (6 bases). Trimming removed 4 bases at V and 0 bases at J, with 13 bases between. The germline V gene encodes CDR1 SEHNR and CDR2 FQNEAQ (reference sequence). This CDR3 is built from 15 residues. The CDR3 protein is CASSSDSFPSYEQYF. The CDR3 DNA follows: TGTGCCAGCAGCTCGGACAGTTTCCCCTCCTACGAGCAGTACTTC.

V usage is TRBV6-6 and J usage is TRBJ2-7; 10 nucleotides line up with TRBD2. Germline V gene sequence: CDR1 MNHNY, CDR2 SVGAGI (reference sequence). Trimming removed 6 bases from V and 2 bases from J; junction bases left unmatched: 10. The CDR3 has 16 residues. CDR3 amino acids: CASRLIGLAEAYEQYF. CDR3 sequence (DNA): TGTGCCAGCAGGTTGATTGGACTAGCGGAGGCCTACGAGCAGTACTTC.